These T cell receptor beta chains were read from a single sample in a study of cytomegalovirus exposure and HLA in healthy donors. Data came from immunoSEQ multiplex PCR; TCRdb stores just in-frame clones and leaves some out. In the table there are about 110,000 clones, about four fifths of which are singletons. Sequencing input: PBMCs. The receptors derive from a woman in her 50s in good health and CMV-seropositive. Both conserved end residues are part of each CDR3. A D gene is named only where the DNA matches it firmly. Some rows have no size entry. The others give once, few or many, or a class for an expanded clone.

length,D,size,V,J,CDR3,DNA
18,NA,NA,TRBV7-2,TRBJ1-2,CASSLAPGPTSFNYGYTF,TGTGCCAGCAGCTTAGCTCCAGGCCCTACGTCTTTTAACTATGGCTACACCTTC
17,TRBD1,few,TRBV18,TRBJ1-1,CASSPTAGGGLDTEAFF,TGTGCCAGCTCACCAACGGCAGGGGGTGGCTTAGACACTGAAGCTTTCTTT
16,NA,NA,TRBV2,TRBJ2-5,CASSEARTVIQETQYF,TGTGCCAGCAGTGAAGCGCGGACAGTAATACAAGAGACCCAGTACTTC
16,TRBD1,NA,TRBV25-1,TRBJ1-2,CASSDPRQGNIYGYTF,TGTGCCAGCAGTGACCCGAGACAGGGGAATATTTATGGCTACACCTTC
14,NA,NA,TRBV14,TRBJ1-6,CASSLAGGHSPLHF,TGTGCCAGCAGCCTCGCGGGGGGCCATTCACCCCTCCACTTT
16,TRBD1,NA,TRBV30,TRBJ1-5,CAWSWGGQGDNQPQHF,TGTGCCTGGAGTTGGGGGGGACAGGGGGACAATCAGCCCCAGCATTTT
12,NA,NA,TRBV6-6,TRBJ2-4,CASSYSTTEQYF,TGTGCCAGCAGTTACTCTACCACAGAACAGTACTTC
14,NA,NA,TRBV9,TRBJ1-3,CASSVADSGNTIYF,TGTGCCAGCAGCGTTGCAGACTCTGGAAACACCATATATTTT
15,NA,NA,TRBV28,TRBJ1-6,CASSLNRFLNSPLHF,TGTGCCAGCAGTTTAAACAGATTTCTAAATTCACCCCTCCACTTT
14,NA,NA,TRBV5-1,TRBJ2-7,CASELTGKGYEQYF,TGCGCCAGCGAGCTAACGGGGAAAGGCTACGAGCAGTACTTC
14,TRBD1,NA,TRBV7-6,TRBJ1-2,CASSTGTGGNGYTF,TGTGCCAGCAGCACAGGGACAGGGGGCAATGGCTACACCTTC
13,TRBD1,NA,TRBV7-3,TRBJ2-4,CASSTGQKDIQYF,TGTGCCAGCAGCACGGGACAGAAGGACATTCAGTACTTC
15,NA,NA,TRBV11-1,TRBJ2-1,CASSYLTGSYNEQFF,TGTGCCAGCAGCTACCTGACAGGCTCCTACAATGAGCAGTTCTTC
15,TRBD1,NA,TRBV6-1,TRBJ1-6,CASSHPGQGYSPLHF,TGTGCCAGCAGCCATCCGGGACAGGGATATTCACCCCTCCACTTT
14,NA,NA,TRBV11-3,TRBJ2-3,CASSLDSNTDTQYF,TGTGCCAGCAGCTTAGATTCTAACACAGATACGCAGTATTTT
15,TRBD2,NA,TRBV5-4,TRBJ2-5,CASSLLAGIKETQYF,TGTGCCAGCAGCTTGCTAGCGGGGATAAAAGAGACCCAGTACTTC
15,NA,NA,TRBV7-9,TRBJ1-1,CASSLTGIGGTEAFF,TGTGCCAGCAGCTTAACCGGGATCGGGGGAACTGAAGCTTTCTTT
16,TRBD2,NA,TRBV15,TRBJ2-3,CATSGDIAGAGDTQYF,TGTGCCACCAGCGGCGATATAGCGGGGGCTGGGGATACGCAGTATTTT
15,NA,NA,TRBV6-5,TRBJ1-1,CASSYKTGWNTEAFF,TGTGCCAGCAGTTACAAAACAGGATGGAACACTGAAGCTTTCTTT
13,NA,once,TRBV7-8,TRBJ1-4,CASSRGGVEKLFF,TGTGCCAGCAGCCGAGGAGGAGTCGAAAAACTGTTTTTT
16,NA,NA,TRBV6-5,TRBJ2-1,CASNYQEVAPYNEQFF,TGTGCCAGCAATTATCAAGAAGTGGCTCCCTACAATGAGCAGTTCTTC
16,TRBD1,NA,TRBV5-4,TRBJ1-2,CASSLGGGQGAGGYTF,TGTGCCAGCAGCTTGGGGGGGGGACAGGGGGCTGGTGGCTACACCTTC
14,NA,few,TRBV5-1,TRBJ1-1,CASSLVGGNTEAFF,TGCGCCAGCAGCTTGGTCGGGGGGAACACTGAAGCTTTCTTT
16,TRBD2,NA,TRBV9,TRBJ2-1,CASSAASGGRYNEQFF,TGTGCCAGCAGCGCCGCTAGCGGGGGCCGTTACAATGAGCAGTTCTTC
14,NA,NA,TRBV7-9,TRBJ2-5,CASSSSGFGETQYF,TGTGCCAGCAGCTCCTCGGGTTTTGGAGAGACCCAGTACTTC
17,TRBD1,few,TRBV28,TRBJ2-7,CASSLAQQGRISYEQYF,TGTGCCAGCAGTTTAGCCCAACAGGGGAGAATCTCCTACGAGCAGTACTTC
16,NA,NA,TRBV7-9,TRBJ2-4,CASSLGQQGPKNIQYF,TGTGCCAGCAGCTTAGGCCAACAGGGTCCCAAAAACATTCAGTACTTC
16,NA,NA,TRBV7-2,TRBJ2-2,CASNFKALGSAGELFF,TGTGCCAGCAATTTTAAAGCTCTAGGGAGTGCCGGGGAGCTGTTTTTT
14,TRBD1,few,TRBV19,TRBJ1-2,CASSKRQGRYGYTF,TGTGCCAGTAGTAAAAGACAGGGCCGCTATGGCTACACCTTC
14,NA,once,TRBV2,TRBJ1-5,CASGESTGYQPQHF,TGTGCCAGCGGAGAATCTACAGGGTATCAGCCCCAGCATTTT
14,TRBD1,NA,TRBV6-5,TRBJ1-5,CASSISRGNQPQHF,TGTGCCAGTTCGATAAGCAGGGGGAATCAGCCCCAGCATTTT
15,NA,NA,TRBV6-5,TRBJ1-2,CASSPQPRGNYGYTF,TGTGCCAGCAGCCCGCAACCCCGGGGGAACTATGGCTACACCTTC
18,TRBD2,NA,TRBV7-2,TRBJ2-1,CASSMVGLAGVVNNEQFF,TGTGCCAGCAGCATGGTGGGGCTAGCGGGGGTAGTTAACAATGAGCAGTTCTTC
12,NA,NA,TRBV10-3,TRBJ2-7,CATSVSSYEQYF,TGTGCCACGTCTGTTTCCTCCTACGAGCAGTACTTC
17,TRBD1,NA,TRBV9,TRBJ1-4,CASSASGTVVTNEKLFF,TGTGCCAGCAGCGCTTCCGGGACAGTGGTCACTAATGAAAAACTGTTTTTT
16,TRBD1,NA,TRBV15,TRBJ2-5,CATSIVGTVPQETQYF,TGTGCCACCAGCATTGTCGGGACAGTCCCCCAAGAGACCCAGTACTTC
20,TRBD2,many,TRBV4-3,TRBJ2-2,CASSPIPGLAGEANTGELFF,TGCGCCAGCAGCCCAATACCGGGACTAGCGGGGGAAGCGAACACCGGGGAGCTGTTTTTT
12,NA,NA,TRBV28,TRBJ1-5,CELGGGGGLQHF,TGTGAATTGGGCGGAGGGGGGGGCTTACAGCATTTT
16,TRBD1,NA,TRBV7-3,TRBJ1-2,CASSLTLGQGVFGYTF,TGTGCCAGCAGCTTAACTCTAGGACAGGGGGTTTTTGGCTACACCTTC
13,NA,once,TRBV7-9,TRBJ1-1,CSSSLRQHTEAFF,TGTTCCAGCAGCCTCCGACAGCACACTGAAGCTTTCTTT
16,TRBD1,NA,TRBV7-6,TRBJ1-6,CASSLSGDSYNSPLHF,TGTGCCAGCAGCCTCTCCGGGGACAGCTATAATTCACCCCTCCACTTT
15,TRBD2,once,TRBV5-4,TRBJ2-5,CASSLTSGTQETQYF,TGTGCCAGCAGCTTGACTAGCGGAACCCAAGAGACCCAGTACTTC
14,NA,few,TRBV25-1,TRBJ1-5,CASSGRGSTQPQHF,TGTGCCAGCAGTGGGCGGGGAAGTACTCAGCCCCAGCATTTT
15,NA,NA,TRBV5-5,TRBJ2-7,CASSLVFGNTYEQYF,TGTGCCAGCAGCTTGGTTTTCGGGAATACCTACGAGCAGTACTTC
17,NA,NA,TRBV27,TRBJ2-2,CASSLSGVAKNTGELFF,TGTGCCAGCAGCCTCTCAGGGGTGGCGAAAAACACCGGGGAGCTGTTTTTT
16,TRBD2,NA,TRBV4-3,TRBJ2-5,CASSQGGLAGFEIQYF,TGCGCCAGCAGCCAAGGAGGACTAGCGGGGTTTGAGATCCAGTACTTC
13,NA,NA,TRBV18,TRBJ1-2,CASSPPGEEGYTF,TGTGCCAGCTCACCACCTGGAGAGGAGGGCTACACCTTC
15,TRBD1,NA,TRBV27,TRBJ2-2,CASSESGYRGGELFF,TGTGCCAGCAGCGAATCTGGATACAGGGGCGGGGAGCTGTTTTTT
14,NA,few,TRBV5-1,TRBJ1-1,CASSVPDRGSEAFF,TGCGCCAGCAGCGTACCAGATCGAGGTAGTGAAGCTTTCTTT
15,TRBD1,once,TRBV28,TRBJ2-7,CASSSPGQGSGEQYF,TGTGCCAGCTCTTCACCGGGACAGGGGTCCGGCGAGCAGTACTTC
14,NA,NA,TRBV7-2,TRBJ2-3,CASSLGGGVDAQYF,TGTGCCAGCAGCTTAGGGGGCGGGGTGGATGCGCAGTATTTT
16,NA,NA,TRBV4-1,TRBJ1-3,CASSQVERAFGNTIYF,TGCGCCAGCAGCCAAGTAGAGCGAGCATTTGGAAACACCATATATTTT
15,TRBD1,few,TRBV5-1,TRBJ1-4,CASSLGGTGGEKLFF,TGCGCCAGCAGCTTGGGTGGGACAGGCGGGGAAAAACTGTTTTTT
17,TRBD1,NA,TRBV7-9,TRBJ1-2,CASSHRSPGQAFYGYTF,TGTGCCAGCAGCCACCGCTCTCCGGGACAGGCGTTCTATGGCTACACCTTC
14,NA,NA,TRBV7-2,TRBJ1-1,CASSLRQANTEAFF,TGTGCCAGCTCTCTGCGTCAGGCAAACACTGAAGCTTTCTTT